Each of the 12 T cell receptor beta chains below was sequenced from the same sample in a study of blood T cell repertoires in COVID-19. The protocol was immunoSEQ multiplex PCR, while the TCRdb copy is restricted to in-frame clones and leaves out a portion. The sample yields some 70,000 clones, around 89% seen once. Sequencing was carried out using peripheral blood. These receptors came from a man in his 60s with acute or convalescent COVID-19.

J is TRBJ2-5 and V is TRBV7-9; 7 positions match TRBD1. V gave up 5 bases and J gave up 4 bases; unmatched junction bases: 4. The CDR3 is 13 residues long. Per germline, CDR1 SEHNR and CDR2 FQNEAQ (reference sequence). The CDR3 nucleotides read TGTGCCAGCAGCCCTAGGGGGCCAGAGACCCAGTACTTC. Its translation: CASSPRGPETQYF.

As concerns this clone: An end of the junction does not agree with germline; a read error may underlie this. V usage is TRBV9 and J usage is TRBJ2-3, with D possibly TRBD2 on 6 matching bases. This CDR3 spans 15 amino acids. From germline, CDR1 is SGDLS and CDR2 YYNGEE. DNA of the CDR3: TGTGCCAGCAACGTAGGCGGGGCGAGCACAGATACGCAGTATTTT. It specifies CASNVGGASTDTQYF. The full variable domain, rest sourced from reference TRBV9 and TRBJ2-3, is DSGVTQTPKHLITATGQRVTLRCSPRSGDLSVYWYQQSLDQGLQFLIQYYNGEERAKGNILERFSAQQFPDLHSELNLSSLELGDSALYFCASNVGGASTDTQYFGPGTRLTVL.

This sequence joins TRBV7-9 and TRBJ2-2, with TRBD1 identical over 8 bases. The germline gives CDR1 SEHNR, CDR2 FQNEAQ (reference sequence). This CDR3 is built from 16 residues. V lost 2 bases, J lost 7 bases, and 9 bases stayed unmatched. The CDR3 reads CASSLRSDRANGELFF. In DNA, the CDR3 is TGTGCCAGCAGCTTACGCTCGGACAGGGCGAACGGGGAGCTGTTTTTT.

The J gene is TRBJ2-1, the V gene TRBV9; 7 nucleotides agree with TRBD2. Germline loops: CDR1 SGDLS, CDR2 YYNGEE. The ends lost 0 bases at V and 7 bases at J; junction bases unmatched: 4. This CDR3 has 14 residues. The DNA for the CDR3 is TGTGCCAGCAGCGTAGGAAGTAGCGGGAATGAGCAGTTCTTC. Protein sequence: CASSVGSSGNEQFF.

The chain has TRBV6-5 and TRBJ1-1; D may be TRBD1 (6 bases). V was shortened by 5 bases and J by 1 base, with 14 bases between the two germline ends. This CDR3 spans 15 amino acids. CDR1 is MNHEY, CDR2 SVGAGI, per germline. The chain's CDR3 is CASSPLTGQNTEAFF. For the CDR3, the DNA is TGTGCCAGCAGTCCATTAACAGGGCAGAACACTGAAGCTTTCTTT.

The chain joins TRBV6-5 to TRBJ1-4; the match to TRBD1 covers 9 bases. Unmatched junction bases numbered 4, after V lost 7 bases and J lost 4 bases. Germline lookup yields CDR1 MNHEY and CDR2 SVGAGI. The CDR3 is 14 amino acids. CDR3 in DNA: TGTGCCAGCAAATTGACAGGGGGTAATGAAAAACTGTTTTTT. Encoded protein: CASKLTGGNEKLFF.

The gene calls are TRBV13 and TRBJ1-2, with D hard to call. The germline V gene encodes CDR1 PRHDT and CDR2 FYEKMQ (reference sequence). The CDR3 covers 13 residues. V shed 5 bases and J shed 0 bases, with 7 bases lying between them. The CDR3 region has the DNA TGTGCCAGCAGCCTCAAGCCTAACTATGGCTACACCTTC. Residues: CASSLKPNYGYTF.

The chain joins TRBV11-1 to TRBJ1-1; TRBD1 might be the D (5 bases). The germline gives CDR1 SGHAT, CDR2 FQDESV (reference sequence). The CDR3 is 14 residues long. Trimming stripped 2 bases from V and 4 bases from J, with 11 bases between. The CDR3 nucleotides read TGTGCCAGCAGCTTAACCAGGGAGGTCACTGAAGCTTTCTTT. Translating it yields CASSLTREVTEAFF. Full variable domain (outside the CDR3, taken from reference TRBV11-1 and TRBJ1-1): EAEVAQSPRYKITEKSQAVAFWCDPISGHATLYWYRQILGQGPELLVQFQDESVVDDSQLPKDRFSAERLKGVDSTLKIQPAELGDSAMYLCASSLTREVTEAFFGQGTRLTVV.

This CDR3 reads CASSLLQGSTSPLHF. In DNA, the CDR3 is TGTGCCAGCAGCTTATTACAGGGCTCCACTTCACCCCTCCACTTT. The V call is TRBV7-6, the J call TRBJ1-6; D is possibly TRBD1 (6 bases). Per germline, CDR1 SGHVS and CDR2 FNYEAQ. The V end was cut by 2 bases, the J end by 9 bases, with 14 bases between. The CDR3 extends over 15 amino acids. Full variable domain (rest looked up from reference TRBV7-6 and TRBJ1-6): GAGVSQSPRYKVTKRGQDVALRCDPISGHVSLYWYRQALGQGPEFLTYFNYEAQQDKSGLPNDRFSAERPEGSISTLTIQRTEQRDSAMYRCASSLLQGSTSPLHFGNGTRLTVT.

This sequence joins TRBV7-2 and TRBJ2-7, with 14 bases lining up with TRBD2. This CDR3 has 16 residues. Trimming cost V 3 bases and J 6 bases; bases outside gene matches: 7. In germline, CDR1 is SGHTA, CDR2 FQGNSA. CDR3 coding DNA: TGTGCCAGCAGCTTCACTTCGGGACTAGCGGGAGTCGAGCAGTACTTC. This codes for CASSFTSGLAGVEQYF.

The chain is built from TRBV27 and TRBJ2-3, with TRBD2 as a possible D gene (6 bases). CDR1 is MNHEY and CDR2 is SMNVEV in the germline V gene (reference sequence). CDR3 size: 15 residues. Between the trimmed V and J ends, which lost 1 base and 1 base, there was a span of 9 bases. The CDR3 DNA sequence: TGTGCCAGCAGTTTATGGGCTAGCGGCACAGATACGCAGTATTTT. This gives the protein CASSLWASGTDTQYF.

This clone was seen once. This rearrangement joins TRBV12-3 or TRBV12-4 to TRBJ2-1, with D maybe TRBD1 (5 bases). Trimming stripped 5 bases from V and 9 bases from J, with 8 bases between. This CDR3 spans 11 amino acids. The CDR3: CASSRTGEQFF. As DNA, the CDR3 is TGTGCCAGCAGTCGTACAGGTGAGCAGTTCTTC.